This TCR beta chain was sequenced in a study of blood T cell repertoires in COVID-19. Data came from immunoSEQ multiplex PCR; TCRdb stores just in-frame clones and leaves some out. The sample gives approximately 180,000 clones, about 83% of which show up once; 18% is in the top ten. The CDR3 length is 15 residues. Germline V CDR1 and CDR2: SQVTM, ANQGSEA. V gave up 2 bases and J gave up 5 bases; unmatched junction bases: 9. The source material was peripheral blood. The receptor was derived from a person aged 70 to 85 with COVID-19, enrolled during active disease. This chain connects TRBV29-1 to TRBJ2-5; 9 bases are a match to TRBD2. The CDR3 DNA is TGCAGCGTTGAAATCTTAGCGGGGGTAGTGGAGACCCAGTACTTC. This translates into CSVEILAGVVETQYF. Together with reference TRBV29-1 and TRBJ2-5, the CDR3 gives the full variable domain: SAVISQKPSRDICQRGTSLTIQCQVDSQVTMMFWYRQQPGQSLTLIATANQGSEATYESGFVIDKFPISRPNLTFSTLTVSNMSPEDSSIYLCSVEILAGVVETQYFGPGTRLLVL.